This T cell receptor (beta chain) appears in the sequencing data of a study of T cells in localized non-small cell lung cancer. Germline loops: CDR1 SQVTM, CDR2 ANQGSEA. The junction had 8 bases not matched to a gene; V was cut back by 6 bases and J by 1 base. This CDR3 is 16 amino acids long. A word on this clone: No antigen is known for it.

Overall study results and limits: Uninvolved nearby lung showed the greatest T cell clonality, exceeding that found in tumor. Analysis by sequencing included only one tumor region, so heterogeneity remains possible. Greater T cell density in blood accompanied longer overall survival. Adjacent lung held a median 57 of the top 100 tumor clones.

Profiling relied on immunoSEQ multiplex PCR, and the TCRdb table lists in-frame clones only, not all of them. The sample lists around 140,000 clones, approximately 88% occurring once. This specimen was peripheral blood, taken before any cancer treatment. The chain employs TRBV29-1 and TRBJ1-5; TRBD1 aligns across 11 bases. The receptor was isolated from a female donor of 60 years or more with stage I lung adenocarcinoma. CDR3 sequence (DNA): TGCAGCGTCTCCGGGACAGGGGGTATCAGCAATCAGCCCCAGCATTTT. This translates into CSVSGTGGISNQPQHF.